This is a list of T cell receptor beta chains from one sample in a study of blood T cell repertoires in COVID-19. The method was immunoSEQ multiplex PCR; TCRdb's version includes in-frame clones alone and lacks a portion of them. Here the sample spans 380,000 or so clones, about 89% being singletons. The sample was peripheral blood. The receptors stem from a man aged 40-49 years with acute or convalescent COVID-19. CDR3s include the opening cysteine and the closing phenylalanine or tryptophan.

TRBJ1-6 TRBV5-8 CASSITGSYNSPLHF
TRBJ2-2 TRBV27 CASSLDAGGGAGTGELFF
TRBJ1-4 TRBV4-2 CASSLPRGRGEKLFF
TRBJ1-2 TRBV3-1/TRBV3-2 CASSQYSYGYTF
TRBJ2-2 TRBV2 CASSADRANTGELFF
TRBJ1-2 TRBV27 CASSFSGVVGYTF
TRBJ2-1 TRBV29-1 CSVEGTSGHNEQFF
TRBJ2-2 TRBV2 CASGRGPWAGELFF
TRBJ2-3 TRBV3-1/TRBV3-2 CASSRGGGRTDTQYF
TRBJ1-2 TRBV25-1 CASSEFGSTGGYTF
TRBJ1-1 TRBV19 CASSQGLMNTEAFF
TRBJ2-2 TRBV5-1 CASSLQDTNTGELFF
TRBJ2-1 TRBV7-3 CASSLISSGEQFF
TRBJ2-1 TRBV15 CATSRAQRLAPNNEQFF
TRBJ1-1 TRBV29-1 CSVVQGPLNTEAFF
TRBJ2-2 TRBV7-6 CASSLGSGGGTGELFF
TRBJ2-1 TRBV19 CASSVQGLYNEQFF
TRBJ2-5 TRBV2 CASSERGGLGETQYF
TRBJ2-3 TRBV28 CASSFGTRATDTQYF
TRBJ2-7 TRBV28 CASSSPAQSSYEQYF
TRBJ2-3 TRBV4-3 CASSQVILSGGITDTQYF
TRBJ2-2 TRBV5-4 CASSYPEGAGELFF
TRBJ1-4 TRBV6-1 CASSEAVGEGEKLFF
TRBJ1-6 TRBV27 CASAGGNSPLHF
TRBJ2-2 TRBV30 CARWSGGELFF
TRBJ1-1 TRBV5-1 CASSAGTGGFGEAFF
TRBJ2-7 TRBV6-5 CASSPTGLRYEQYF
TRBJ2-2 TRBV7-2 CASSLTHGGPAGELFF
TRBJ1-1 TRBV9 CASSVAVSRGNTEAFF
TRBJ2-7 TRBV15 CATSRDRGSYEQYF
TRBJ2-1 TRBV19 CASSILTGSIHEQFF
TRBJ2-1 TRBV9 CASSVGGGARNEQFF
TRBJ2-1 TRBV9 CASSVHGGDEQFF
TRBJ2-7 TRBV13 CASSLVGGGAAYEQYF
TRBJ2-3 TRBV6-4 CASSGGLSTDTQYF
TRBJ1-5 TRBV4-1 CASSQGDRTGQPQHF
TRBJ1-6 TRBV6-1 CASSEETGSSPLHF
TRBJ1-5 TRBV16 CASSHRTGEDSNQPQHF
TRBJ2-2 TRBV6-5 CASSYLAGELFF
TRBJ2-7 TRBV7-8 CASSFLQSSYEQYF
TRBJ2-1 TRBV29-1 CSGGLAGSGNEQFF